The source of this T cell receptor beta chain is a study of CD8+ T cells in alopecia areata. Study-wide context: The drug, tofacitinib, lasted 6 to 18 months, followed by 6 months off drug. Study results and caveats: In lesional scalp, particularly from alopecia totalis/universalis, clonality was higher than in normal scalp. Only one nonresponder was present, which leaves the link between baseline CD8+ expansion and response uncertain.

Treatment given: oral pan-JAK inhibitor, 5-10 mg twice daily. Patients with alopecia areata provided lesional scalp punch biopsies as well as peripheral blood. As the sequencing template, cDNA was produced by extracting RNA and reverse transcribing it. Libraries were prepared by immunoSEQ multiplex PCR; TCRdb keeps only in-frame clonotypes and omits some of them. Among some 98,000 clones listed, more than 55% were seen once. With respect to this clone: Its antigen is unidentified.

The CDR3 has 12 amino acids. CDR1 is SGHRS and CDR2 is YFSETQ in the germline V gene. The J segment lost 8 bases and the V segment lost 5 bases, leaving 3 bases of the junction unmatched. V gene TRBV5-1 combines with J gene TRBJ1-2, with TRBD1 matching 10 bases. This sample comprised CD8+ T cells sorted from blood, obtained at week 4, from a patient treated with tofacitinib. The receptor was isolated from a human donor with alopecia areata. CDR3 residues: CASRGTGEGYTF. For the CDR3, the DNA is TGCGCCAGCAGAGGGACAGGGGAAGGCTACACCTTC.